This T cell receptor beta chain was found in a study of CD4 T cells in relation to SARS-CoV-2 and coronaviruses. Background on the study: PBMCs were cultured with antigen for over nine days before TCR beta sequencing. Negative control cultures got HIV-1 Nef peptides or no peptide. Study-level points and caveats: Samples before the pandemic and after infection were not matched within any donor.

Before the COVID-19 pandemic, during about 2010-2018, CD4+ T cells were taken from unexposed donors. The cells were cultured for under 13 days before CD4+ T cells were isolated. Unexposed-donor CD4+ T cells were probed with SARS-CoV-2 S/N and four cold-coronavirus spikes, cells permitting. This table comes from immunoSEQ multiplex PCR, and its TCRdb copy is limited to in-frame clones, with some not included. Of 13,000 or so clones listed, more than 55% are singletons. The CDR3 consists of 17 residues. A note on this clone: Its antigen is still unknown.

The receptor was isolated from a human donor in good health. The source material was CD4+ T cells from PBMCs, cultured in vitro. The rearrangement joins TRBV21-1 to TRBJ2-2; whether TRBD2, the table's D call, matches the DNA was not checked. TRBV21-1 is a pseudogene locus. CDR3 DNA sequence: TGTGCCAGCAGCAAAGGCCTGGCGGGAGGGCCCTCCGGGGAGCTGTTTTTT. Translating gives CASSKGLAGGPSGELFF.